Below are 14 T cell receptor beta chains sequenced from a single sample in a study of PD-1 blockade in classical Hodgkin lymphoma. Sequencing was performed with immunoSEQ multiplex PCR; in TCRdb, only in-frame clones are kept and a portion is missing. This sample has around 53,000 clones, with about 80% found just once. This sample's time point: cycle 4 day 1 (C4D1), after 5 to 7 weeks of nivolumab. Every one of the patients relapsed after autologous stem cell transplantation (brentuximab vedotin exposure was variable). This sample comprised peripheral blood mononuclear cells (PBMCs), obtained before the fourth cycle of nivolumab. Receptor source: a human donor with classical Hodgkin lymphoma.

This clone was counted between two and nine times. In the same sample, other DNA sequences code for this CDR3. The chain has TRBV7-9 and TRBJ2-3; D gene ambiguous. Germline V gives CDR1 SEHNR, CDR2 FQNEAQ (reference sequence). The CDR3 is 14 amino acids. Trimming shortened V by 2 bases and J by 1 base, and 7 bases separated the two germline ends. Written as DNA, the CDR3 is TGTGCCAGCAGCTTACGAGACGGCACAGATACGCAGTATTTT. Translated: CASSLRDGTDTQYF.

The chain couples TRBV28 to TRBJ2-1, with a possible D match to TRBD2 (6 bases). Germline V lookup: CDR1 MDHEN, CDR2 SYDVKM. V was pared by 2 bases and J by 2 bases, with 16 bases between. CDR3 length equals 17 residues. DNA for the CDR3: TGTGCCAGCAGTTTAAGCCCTAGCGCCCAGGCCTACAATGAGCAGTTCTTC. It translates to CASSLSPSAQAYNEQFF. The complete variable domain, with remaining parts taken from reference TRBV28 and TRBJ2-1, reads DVKVTQSSRYLVKRTGEKVFLECVQDMDHENMFWYRQDPGLGLRLIYFSYDVKMKEKGDIPEGYSVSREKKERFSLILESASTNQTSMYLCASSLSPSAQAYNEQFFGPGTRLTVL.

The rearrangement links TRBV21-1 to TRBJ2-2; the table's TRBD2 call for D was not verified on the DNA. TRBV21-1 is a recognized pseudogene. The CDR3 sequence is 14 residues long. This chain's CDR3 is CASTPGKGLRELFF. The CDR3, as DNA: TGTGCCAGCACCCCGGGGAAGGGTTTAAGGGAGCTGTTTTTT.

This chain connects TRBV11-3 to TRBJ1-1; 9 bases are shared with TRBD1. Germline V gene data show CDR1 as SGHNT and CDR2 as YENEEA. V trimming: 3 bases; J trimming: 11 bases; junction bases outside the gene matches: 10. The CDR3 length is 14 residues. CDR3 DNA: TGTGCCAGCAGCTTGGGTGGACAGGGGAAAGTGGCTTTCTTT. Amino acid sequence: CASSLGGQGKVAFF.

The chain combines TRBV7-8 with TRBJ2-1; no clear D gene. The CDR3 has 15 residues. Trimming took 4 bases from V and 0 from J, leaving 10 bases between them. Germline-derived CDR1 and CDR2 are SGHVS and FQNEAQ. This CDR3 is CASSSDQSSYNEQFF. CDR3 nucleotides: TGTGCCAGCAGCTCAGACCAGAGCTCCTACAATGAGCAGTTCTTC.

The V gene is TRBV7-9, the J gene TRBJ2-1, with D perhaps TRBD1 (6 bases). From germline, CDR1 is SEHNR and CDR2 FQNEAQ (reference sequence). CDR3 length equals 16 residues. Trimming stripped 2 bases from V and 5 bases from J, with 16 bases between. CDR3 residues: CASSLKFGAGDNEQFF. The CDR3 DNA follows: TGTGCCAGCAGCTTAAAATTCGGGGCAGGGGACAATGAGCAGTTCTTC.

This chain links TRBV13 with TRBJ2-7; 9 nucleotides agree with TRBD1. Germline CDR1 PRHDT, CDR2 FYEKMQ (reference sequence). CDR3 length equals 15 residues. Trimming removed 3 bases from V and 2 bases from J; junction bases left unmatched: 5. The CDR3 spells CASSLRGQGPYEQYF. Written as DNA, the CDR3 is TGTGCCAGCAGCTTGAGGGGACAGGGTCCCTACGAGCAGTACTTC.

V usage is TRBV6-6 and J usage is TRBJ1-2, with a tentative D call TRBD1 (5 bases). The CDR3 is made up of 14 amino acids. V lost 2 bases and J 1 base, leaving 8 bases between the germline ends. Germline V gene sequence: CDR1 MNHNY, CDR2 SVGAGI (reference sequence). CDR3 DNA sequence: TGTGCCAGCAGTTACGCAGGGATTAACTATGGCTACACCTTC. Translating it yields CASSYAGINYGYTF.

J is TRBJ2-3 and V is TRBV19, with a possible D match to TRBD2 (6 bases). The CDR3 totals 16 residues. The V end lost 4 bases, the J end lost 0 bases, and 14 bases lay between the germline ends. Germline V gene lookup returns CDR1 LNHDA and CDR2 SQIVND (reference sequence). The CDR3 coding sequence is TGTGCCAGTAGTACTCTAGCGTTTTCTAGCACAGATACGCAGTATTTT. It specifies CASSTLAFSSTDTQYF.

The chain links TRBV7-8 to TRBJ2-7; 9 bases agree with TRBD1. Germline CDR1 and CDR2: SGHVS and FQNEAQ. This CDR3 has 14 amino acids. Trimming at V came to 1 base and at J to 4 bases, leaving 2 bases not matched to a gene. This CDR3 is CASSLVDRGYEQYF. CDR3 nucleotide sequence: TGTGCCAGCAGCTTAGTAGACAGGGGGTACGAGCAGTACTTC. The full variable domain, its missing parts supplied by reference TRBV7-8 and TRBJ2-7, is GAGVSQSPRYKVAKRGQDVALRCDPISGHVSLFWYQQALGQGPEFLTYFQNEAQLDKSGLPSDRFFAERPEGSVSTLKIQRTQQEDSAVYLCASSLVDRGYEQYFGPGTRLTVT.

The genes are TRBV7-3 and TRBJ2-1; TRBD2 aligns across 8 bases. Germline V gives CDR1 SGHTA, CDR2 FQGTGA. The CDR3 covers 15 residues. J was trimmed by 4 bases and V by 1 base; bases with no gene match: 3. The CDR3 is CASSLIGREYNEQFF. The CDR3 nucleotides read TGTGCCAGCAGCTTAATCGGGAGGGAATACAATGAGCAGTTCTTC.

V is TRBV6-1 and J is TRBJ1-6, with D hard to call. CDR3 length: 15 residues. CDR1 and CDR2 (germline): MNHNS, SASEGT. Trimming cost V 2 bases and J 6 bases, with 11 bases left between them. CDR3 sequence: CASSESGSFNSPLHF. The CDR3, as DNA: TGTGCCAGCAGTGAAAGTGGCAGCTTTAATTCACCCCTCCACTTT.

This clone was seen once. The V gene is TRBV21-1, the J gene TRBJ2-1; the D segment call TRBD2 is taken from the table without a DNA check. TRBV21-1 counts as a pseudogene. This CDR3 has 13 residues. DNA for the CDR3: TGTGCCAGCAGCAATGAGCGGGAGCGTGAGCAGTTCTTC. Protein product: CASSNEREREQFF.

The V gene is TRBV30, the J gene TRBJ1-5; D remains unclear. Per germline, CDR1 GTSNPN and CDR2 SVGIG (reference sequence). CDR3 size: 14 residues. V was shortened by 1 base and J by 6 bases, with 13 bases between the two germline ends. The CDR3 loop is CAWSGNLGLQPQHF. DNA for the CDR3: TGTGCCTGGAGTGGGAACTTAGGCCTTCAGCCCCAGCATTTT.